Reported below is one TCR beta chain. Its specific antigen is unknown. Per-base quality was not reported, and no clone a single base away is much larger than it. The sample originates from a study of siplizumab effects on memory and regulatory T cells (dated by TCRdb to the late 2010s). Some background on the complete study: The effect of the anti-CD2 antibody siplizumab on alloreactive T-cell subsets was examined in allogeneic mixed lymphocyte reactions constructed from human PBMCs. The study at large found these results: A naive or memory phenotype could not be assigned to roughly 75-97% of proliferating CD4+ or CD8+ clones. Whether proliferating Tregs from siplizumab cultures were suppressive was not functionally confirmed. Because sequences at frequencies below about 10^-5 were poorly captured, only a minor fraction of alloreactive clones could be mapped back to unstimulated subsets. Unstimulated naive T cells appeared more diverse than memory T cells, and naive cells seemed to contribute substantially to the alloresponse. Of the alloreactive CD4+ clones that could be mapped, the Treg-derived share averaged 68.8% with siplizumab compared with around 25% in control reactions. Siplizumab significantly reduced the cumulative frequency of alloreactive sequences traceable to unstimulated CD4+ memory T cells.

The library came from the immunoSEQ multiplex PCR assay. Approximately 10^5 TCR templates per sample were assayed by the deep sequencing platform. Genomic DNA extracted from sorted T cells was used for TCRbeta CDR3 sequencing. The published analysis was carried out like this. The R programming language was used for clonal analysis of TCRbeta CDR3 data. Alloreactive CD4+ and CD8+ clones were identified by comparing unstimulated samples to CFSE-low samples taken after the reaction. Alloreactive CD4+ clones were assigned to regulatory or non-regulatory origin by matching sequences to sorted unstimulated Treg and non-Treg repertoires. The immuneACCESS repertoire file appears here via TCRdb, limited to in-frame rearrangements. These files lack a portion of the clones; in checked studies, under half of the deficit traces to unresolved V genes, and the cause of the others is not known. The V and J calls and clone size were taken over from that table, and D and trimming were inferred from the DNA. This sample lists nearly 95,000 clones; about 93% were detected once. The top ten hold roughly 0.3% of the sample.

TCRbeta CDR3 sequencing was performed on sorted unstimulated T cells and on proliferating T cells recovered from mixed lymphocyte reactions. Fresh whole blood from about 9 HLA-typed healthy donors was used as the source from which PBMCs were isolated. To map where alloreactive clones came from, CD4+ non-regulatory T cells in the unstimulated state were FACS-sorted. This sequence was found in a human donor in good health. Specimen: non-Treg CD4+ T cells sorted from blood. Read against the paper, the sample's cell subset or site label means: FACS-sorted unstimulated CD4+ non-regulatory T cells.

The CDR3 loop reads CASSPRGTEAFF. DNA sequence: TGTGCCAGCAGCCCCCGGGGGACTGAAGCTTTCTTT. The chain joins TRBV11-2 to TRBJ1-1, and TRBD1 may be the D gene, going by 5 matching bases. Trimming removed 5 bases from V and 5 bases from J, leaving 9 bases between the germline ends. The CDR3 has 12 amino acids, counting the end cysteine and phenylalanine. Just CDR3 DNA is preserved here, 36 bases in frame from base 1. As encoded in the germline V gene, CDR1 is SGHAT while CDR2 is FQNNGV.